The 30 T cell receptor beta chains below come from one sample, sequenced in a study of T-cell reconstitution after alpha-beta-depleted transplantation in children (dated by TCRdb to about 2016). The sample's treatment or condition label, in plain terms: allogeneic hematopoietic cell transplantation with graft depleted of TCRalphabeta T cells and CD19 B cells. Receptors were amplified or captured by PCR. The sequencer was an Illumina HiSeq 2500. TCR library preparation used molecular barcoding, with unique molecular identifiers applied to normalize quantification of the TCRbeta repertoire. The raw public reads went through TCRdb reprocessing: fastp at Q25, MiXCR clone calling, in-frame beta chains kept. For every CDR3 protein sequence, its rows merge into one entry that carries the most common genes and DNA. The sample table lists some 70,000 distinct CDR3 sequences, 4.9% of them with a count of one. The ten biggest clones cover under 20% of the sample.

Source: PBMCs, mostly from graft donor cells, taken 180 days after TCRalphabeta/CD19-depleted stem cell transplant. The receptors derive from a boy in the first two years of life who had a stem cell transplant for acute myeloid leukemia, so the T cells may come from the graft donor.

This clonotype has ten or more counts. The chain carries TRBV6-5 and TRBJ1-2, with TRBD1 as a possible D gene (6 bases). Germline values: CDR1 MNHEY, CDR2 SVGAGI. The CDR3 runs to 15 residues. Trimming pared 0 bases from V and 8 bases from J, leaving 16 bases between. DNA of the CDR3: TGTGCCAGCAGTTACTCCCCTTTGGGGGCGGAAGGCTACACCTTC. Translating it yields CASSYSPLGAEGYTF.

This clonotype was seen many times. J is TRBJ2-7 and V is TRBV5-1; D unclear. Germline CDR1 SGHRS, CDR2 YFSETQ. V was shortened by 6 bases and J by 4 bases, with 8 bases between the two germline ends. The CDR3 sequence is 11 residues long. The CDR3 DNA follows: TGCGCCAGCAAAGGCTTTTACGAGCAGTACTTC. This encodes CASKGFYEQYF.

This clonotype was seen many times. This chain joins TRBV7-2 and TRBJ2-3; 8 nucleotides align to TRBD2. The CDR3 extends over 18 amino acids. CDR1 and CDR2 from the germline V gene are SGHTA and FQGNSA. V shed 3 bases, J shed 3 bases, and the junction held 14 bases outside the gene matches. The CDR3 bases are TGTGCCAGCAGCTTTTATTTATCCCGGGGGGGCCATACAGATACGCAGTATTTT. Its protein is CASSFYLSRGGHTDTQYF.

This clonotype was recorded at least ten times. The CDR3 region is CASTSLGAKNIQYF. The CDR3 DNA is TGTGCCAGCACCTCCCTCGGAGCCAAAAACATTCAGTACTTC. The V gene is TRBV27, the J gene TRBJ2-4; D is unresolved. The V end lost 7 bases, the J end lost 0 bases, and 10 bases lay between the germline ends. The CDR3 is 14 amino acids. Germline V gene lookup returns CDR1 MNHEY and CDR2 SMNVEV (reference sequence).

This clonotype has at least ten counts. The chain is built from TRBV20-1 and TRBJ2-7; weak D call: TRBD1 (5 bases). Germline-derived CDR1 and CDR2 are DFQATT and SNEGSKA (reference sequence). The CDR3 is made up of 15 amino acids. Trimming removed 6 bases from V and 1 base from J, with 19 bases in between. The CDR3 sequence: CSAPALTAFSYEQYF. Here the CDR3 DNA reads TGCAGTGCCCCCGCGCTGACAGCCTTTTCCTACGAGCAGTACTTC.

The chain employs TRBV10-3 and TRBJ2-7; D unclear. The V end lost 2 bases, the J end lost 2 bases, and 13 bases lay between the germline ends. Germline loops: CDR1 ENHRY, CDR2 SYGVKD. This CDR3 spans 15 amino acids. For the CDR3, the DNA is TGTGCCATCAGTGAGCCTTCCGACACCGCCTACGAGCAGTACTTC. Amino acids: CAISEPSDTAYEQYF.

This clonotype has a count of ten or more. The chain links TRBV12-3 or TRBV12-4 to TRBJ1-5, with 7 positions matching TRBD1. V was pared by 2 bases and J by 4 bases, with 5 bases of the junction left unmatched. The CDR3 is made up of 15 amino acids. This CDR3 reads CASSLTGVRNQPQHF. DNA of the CDR3: TGTGCCAGCAGTTTAACAGGGGTCCGGAATCAGCCCCAGCATTTT.

This clonotype was counted many times. DNA of the CDR3: TGTGCCAGCAGCAGACTCCCGGACGGCTACGAGCAGTACTTC. This translates into CASSRLPDGYEQYF. This sequence joins TRBV7-2 and TRBJ2-7; D uncertain. The CDR3 sequence is 14 residues long. From germline, CDR1 is SGHTA and CDR2 FQGNSA. Between the trimmed V and J ends, which lost 5 bases and 3 bases, there was a span of 14 bases.

This clonotype was counted many times. The rearrangement uses TRBV12-3 or TRBV12-4 and TRBJ2-2; D is possibly TRBD1 or TRBD2 (5 bases each). The germline V and J ends were trimmed by 2 bases and 0 bases, with 10 bases remaining between them. CDR3 size: 16 residues. Written as DNA, the CDR3 is TGTGCCAGCAGTTTACTGGGGGTCACGAACACCGGGGAGCTGTTTTTT. It specifies CASSLLGVTNTGELFF.

This clonotype was recorded many times. The chain has TRBV12-3 or TRBV12-4 and TRBJ2-5; TRBD2 matches at 12 bases. This CDR3 is 15 amino acids long. V was clipped by 5 bases and J by 3 bases; unmatched bases: 4. CDR3 bases: TGTGCCAGCAGTCCTCGACTAGCGGGGGAAGAGACCCAGTACTTC. It codes for CASSPRLAGEETQYF.

At least ten counts were recorded for this clonotype. The chain is built from TRBV6-6 and TRBJ1-5, with D unresolved. Looked up from germline, CDR1 is MNHNY and CDR2 is SVGAGI (reference sequence). The length of the CDR3 is 15 residues. Trimming cost V 5 bases and J 0 bases, with 11 bases left between them. CDR3 sequence (DNA): TGTGCCAGCAGTCGATCGAAGTCTAGCAATCAGCCCCAGCATTTT. This encodes CASSRSKSSNQPQHF.

This clonotype was recorded many times. The chain links TRBV20-1 to TRBJ2-3; 7 positions match TRBD1. Unmatched junction bases numbered 4, after V lost 8 bases and J lost 2 bases. The germline CDR1 and CDR2 sequences are DFQATT and SNEGSKA (reference sequence). The CDR3 sequence is 12 residues long. The CDR3, as DNA: TGCAGTCCGGGACAGAACACAGATACGCAGTATTTT. This codes for CSPGQNTDTQYF.

This clonotype has at least ten counts. The chain joins TRBV11-2 to TRBJ2-5; no clear D gene. Germline loops: CDR1 SGHAT, CDR2 FQNNGV. This CDR3 has 13 amino acids. V lost 5 bases to trimming and J lost 5 bases, with 12 bases between them. The DNA of the CDR3 is TGTGCCAGCAGCCCCCCGACCCAGGAGACCCAGTACTTC. Amino acid sequence: CASSPPTQETQYF.

Worth noting for this clonotype: The junction differs from germline at one of its ends, possibly a read error. This chain connects TRBV12-3 or TRBV12-4 to TRBJ2-1, with 13 bases fitting TRBD2. This CDR3 spans 18 amino acids. CDR3 in amino acids: CAISFSGATSGGPNEQFF. The CDR3 region has the DNA TGTGCCATCAGTTTCTCAGGGGCGACTAGCGGGGGGCCCAATGAGCAGTTCTTC.

This clonotype was counted at least ten times. The chain recombines TRBV7-9 with TRBJ2-7; D is perhaps TRBD1 (6 bases). This CDR3 is 13 amino acids long. The V gene lost 4 bases and the J gene lost 3 bases, with 10 bases spanning the gap. CDR1 is SEHNR, CDR2 FQNEAQ, per germline (reference sequence). The CDR3 DNA reads TGTGCCAGCAGCTCTGGACAGTTCTACGAGCAGTACGTC. Residues: CASSSGQFYEQYV.

This clonotype was observed many times. V and J are TRBV5-5 and TRBJ2-5; D is tentatively TRBD1 or TRBD2 (5 bases each). Trimming stripped 0 bases from V and 2 bases from J, with 11 bases between. This CDR3 is built from 15 residues. Per germline, CDR1 SGHKS and CDR2 YYEKEE (reference sequence). The CDR3 DNA sequence: TGTGCCAGCAGCTTGGATCCAGGGACGCAAGAGACCCAGTACTTC. Protein product: CASSLDPGTQETQYF.

V is TRBV4-3 and J is TRBJ2-5; 7 bases line up with TRBD1. This CDR3 contains 15 residues. The germline CDR1 and CDR2 sequences are LGHNA and YSLEER. J was trimmed by 2 bases and V by 0 bases; bases with no gene match: 3. This chain's CDR3 is CASSQDRQGQETQYF. The DNA of the CDR3 is TGCGCCAGCAGCCAAGATAGACAGGGTCAAGAGACCCAGTACTTC.

This clonotype was counted ten times or more. CDR3 amino acids: CASSNGQGLNIQYF. CDR3 nucleotides: TGTGCCAGCAGCAACGGACAGGGTTTAAACATTCAGTACTTC. The chain uses TRBV7-2 and TRBJ2-4; TRBD1 agrees at 8 bases. Germline CDR1 SGHTA, CDR2 FQGNSA. Germline trimming cut 5 bases from V and 6 bases from J; bases unmatched to any gene: 6. The length of the CDR3 is 14 residues. Variable domain in full (rest from reference TRBV7-2 and TRBJ2-4): GAGVSQSPSNKVTEKGKDVELRCDPISGHTALYWYRQSLGQGLEFLIYFQGNSAPDKSGLPSDRFSAERTGGSVSTLTIQRTQQEDSAVYLCASSNGQGLNIQYFGAGTRLSVL.

This clonotype was observed many times. The chain is built from TRBV11-2 and TRBJ2-6, with 11 bases lining up with TRBD2. Germline V CDR1 and CDR2: SGHAT, FQNNGV. The CDR3 is 19 residues long. Trimming at V came to 4 bases and at J to 0 bases, leaving 8 bases not matched to a gene. CDR3 amino acids: CASSSLAGGRSSGANVLTF. DNA for the CDR3: TGTGCCAGCAGCTCCCTAGCGGGGGGACGGAGCTCTGGGGCCAACGTCCTGACTTTC. Filled out from reference TRBV11-2 and TRBJ2-6, the complete variable domain reads EAGVAQSPRYKIIEKRQSVAFWCNPISGHATLYWYQQILGQGPKLLIQFQNNGVVDDSQLPKDRFSAERLKGVDSTLKIQPAKLEDSAVYLCASSSLAGGRSSGANVLTFGAGSRLTVL.

This clonotype was picked up many times. V usage is TRBV5-5 and J usage is TRBJ2-1; 11 positions match TRBD2. Germline V gives CDR1 SGHKS, CDR2 YYEKEE (reference sequence). This CDR3 has 15 residues. Trimming at V came to 4 bases and at J to 5 bases, leaving 5 bases not matched to a gene. CDR3 sequence reads: CASSLSGGAHNEQFF. The CDR3 nucleotides are TGTGCCAGCAGCCTTAGCGGGGGGGCCCACAATGAGCAGTTCTTC.

This clonotype was counted at least ten times. The DNA for the CDR3 is TGTGCCAGTAGTATCGGGGGGAGGTACGAGCAGTACTTC. Translation: CASSIGGRYEQYF. The V call is TRBV19, the J call TRBJ2-7; TRBD2 matches at 7 bases. The CDR3 runs 13 residues. The V segment lost 3 bases and the J segment 4 bases; nucleotides outside the gene matches: 3. Germline loops: CDR1 LNHDA, CDR2 SQIVND (reference sequence).

This clonotype occurred many times. The chain links TRBV7-8 to TRBJ2-7, with 10 bases lining up with TRBD2. The CDR3 has 14 amino acids. Germline CDR1 and CDR2: SGHVS and FQNEAQ. The V gene end was trimmed by 5 bases and the J gene end by 3 bases; junction bases not matched to a gene: 4. The CDR3 DNA reads as TGTGCCAGCAGCCACAGGACTAGCGGCTACGAGCAGTACTTC. It encodes CASSHRTSGYEQYF.

This clonotype was counted ten times or more. The chain carries TRBV27 and TRBJ1-2; the match to TRBD1 covers 7 bases. Germline assignment: CDR1 MNHEY and CDR2 SMNVEV (reference sequence). Unmatched junction bases numbered 10, after V lost 6 bases and J lost 3 bases. CDR3 length: 15 residues. The CDR3 is CASRPHRGEDYGYTF. The CDR3, as DNA: TGTGCCAGCAGACCTCACAGGGGTGAGGACTATGGCTACACCTTC.

This clonotype was observed many times. CDR3 DNA: TGTGCCATCGGGGAGGTCCCCTCCTACGAGCAGTACTTC. It yields the protein CAIGEVPSYEQYF. The chain has TRBV10-3 and TRBJ2-7; TRBD2 is a possible D gene (6 bases). The CDR3 extends over 13 amino acids. Germline V gene sequence: CDR1 ENHRY, CDR2 SYGVKD. V lost 8 bases to trimming and J lost 0 bases, with 11 bases between them.

The sample holds many counts of this clonotype. The chain links TRBV29-1 to TRBJ1-1; D uncertain. CDR1 and CDR2 from the germline V gene are SQVTM and ANQGSEA. The germline V and J ends were trimmed by 6 bases and 3 bases, with 8 bases remaining between them. The CDR3 totals 11 residues. The CDR3: CSVDGYTEAFF. As DNA, the CDR3 is TGCAGCGTGGACGGATACACTGAAGCTTTCTTT.

By share, this clonotype counts as medium-sized. V gene TRBV20-1 combines with J gene TRBJ2-7; 9 bases line up with TRBD2. Germline lookup yields CDR1 DFQATT and CDR2 SNEGSKA (reference sequence). J was trimmed by 4 bases and V by 5 bases; bases with no gene match: 6. The CDR3 consists of 13 residues. This CDR3 is CSAPLAGGYEQYF. CDR3 in DNA: TGCAGTGCTCCCTTGGCGGGGGGGTACGAGCAGTACTTC.

This clonotype occurred many times. V is TRBV7-2 and J is TRBJ2-7; TRBD2 might be the D (6 bases). Trimming shortened V by 3 bases and J by 2 bases, and 14 bases separated the two germline ends. The CDR3 has 15 amino acids. Germline CDR1 SGHTA, CDR2 FQGNSA. CDR3 amino acids: CASSLGGDGPYEQYF. DNA of the CDR3: TGTGCCAGCAGCTTGGGCGGGGACGGACCCTACGAGCAGTACTTC.

In this sample, this clonotype turned up many times. The chain couples TRBV7-2 to TRBJ2-2; the D is unclear. V lost 4 bases to trimming and J lost 6 bases, with 12 bases between them. The CDR3 sequence is 14 residues long. The germline V gene encodes CDR1 SGHTA and CDR2 FQGNSA. This CDR3 is CASSSQKVAGELFF. As DNA, the CDR3 is TGTGCCAGCAGCTCACAGAAGGTTGCCGGGGAGCTGTTTTTT.

The table lists this clonotype with many counts. This chain links TRBV5-1 with TRBJ2-5; D assignment may be TRBD1 or TRBD2 (5 bases each). Looked up from germline, CDR1 is SGHRS and CDR2 is YFSETQ. V lost 1 base, J lost 2 bases, and 9 bases lay in between. The CDR3 loop spans 14 amino acids. The CDR3 loop reads CASSLPGPQETQYF. Here the CDR3 DNA reads TGCGCCAGCAGCTTGCCGGGGCCACAAGAGACCCAGTACTTC. The variable domain in full, completed from reference TRBV5-1 and TRBJ2-5, reads KAGVTQTPRYLIKTRGQQVTLSCSPISGHRSVSWYQQTPGQGLQFLFEYFSETQRNKGNFPGRFSGRQFSNSRSEMNVSTLELGDSALYLCASSLPGPQETQYFGPGTRLLVL.

This clonotype was recorded many times. The rearrangement uses TRBV12-3 or TRBV12-4 and TRBJ2-3; 9 bases are a match to TRBD2. The CDR3 has 13 amino acids. V was clipped by 6 bases and J by 6 bases; unmatched bases: 4. The CDR3 spells CASRGLATDTQYF. The CDR3 nucleotides read TGTGCCAGCAGGGGACTAGCTACCGATACGCAGTATTTT.